The 7 T cell receptor beta chains listed next were all sequenced from one sample in a study of Graves' ophthalmopathy and Graves' hyperthyroidism (dated by TCRdb to 2017 to 2018). For sequencing, an Illumina HiSeq 2000 was employed. For repertoire sequencing, TCR beta CDR3 regions were amplified from RNA transcripts. A first-round RT-PCR used HTBI primers with the Qiagen OneStep RT-PCR kit, followed by a second-round multiplex PCR, size selection and purification. In-frame beta chains were kept once TCRdb had trimmed the public reads at Q25 with fastp and called clones with MiXCR. CDR3 protein sequences are deduplicated, and each keeps its most common genes and DNA. The table for this sample lists over 650,000 distinct CDR3 sequences; more than 40% of them were counted only once. The ten largest account for 3.3% of the sample. The specimen sequenced was peripheral blood. Every receptor here comes from an adult man with Graves' ophthalmopathy.

The genes are TRBV24-1 and TRBJ2-5; 8 nucleotides line up with TRBD1. CDR1 is KGHDR, CDR2 SFDVKD, per germline. This CDR3 contains 14 residues. V gave up 4 bases and J gave up 5 bases; unmatched junction bases: 5. This chain's CDR3 is CATSDPWTGETQYF. In DNA, the CDR3 is TGTGCCACCAGTGACCCCTGGACAGGGGAGACCCAGTACTTC.

There are many counts of this clonotype. This rearrangement joins TRBV6-5 to TRBJ1-6; 9 bases fit TRBD1. V trimming: 2 bases; J trimming: 10 bases; junction bases outside the gene matches: 9. CDR3 length: 16 residues. CDR1 is MNHEY and CDR2 is SVGAGI in the germline V gene. This CDR3 reads CASSYVGTGQESPLHF. CDR3 nucleotide sequence: TGTGCCAGCAGTTACGTGGGGACAGGGCAGGAATCACCCCTCCACTTT.

The table lists this clonotype with many counts. The chain uses TRBV25-1 and TRBJ1-2; no reliable D call. This CDR3 spans 14 amino acids. Looked up from germline, CDR1 is MGHDK and CDR2 is SYGVNS. Trimming pared 3 bases from V and 8 bases from J, leaving 16 bases between. The CDR3 DNA reads as TGTGCCAGCAGTGATTCAGCTAAGCCCGGGGGCTACACCTTC. It is translated as CASSDSAKPGGYTF.

CDR3 in amino acids: CATRDSGATFF. The CDR3 nucleotides read TGTGCCACCAGGGACTCGGGGGCAACTTTCTTT. This chain connects TRBV24-1 to TRBJ1-1; perhaps TRBD1 as D (6 bases). Trimming shortened V by 7 bases and J by 12 bases, and 14 bases separated the two germline ends. Germline lookup yields CDR1 KGHDR and CDR2 SFDVKD. CDR3 length equals 11 residues.

As to this clonotype: A read error is possible here, since a much larger clone lies one base away. This chain links TRBV20-1 with TRBJ2-1; D not certain. CDR3 length: 14 amino acids. Trimming left V 3 bases short and J 10 bases short, with 19 bases between. The germline CDR1 and CDR2 sequences are DFQATT and SNEGSKA (reference sequence). The CDR3 here is CSASVSGSSYEQFF. CDR3 nucleotide sequence: TGCAGTGCTAGTGTATCGGGCTCCTCCTACGAGCAGTTCTTC.

This clonotype showed up many times. This rearrangement joins TRBV2 to TRBJ1-2; 8 bases agree with TRBD1. The CDR3 contains 16 residues. The trim removed 6 bases at V and 8 bases at J, leaving 17 bases unmatched. Germline V gives CDR1 SNHLY, CDR2 FYNNEI. CDR3 region: CASRPGQGGASSGYTF. The CDR3 DNA is TGTGCCAGCAGACCCGGACAGGGCGGGGCGTCCTCCGGCTACACCTTC. The full variable domain, in which reference TRBV2 and TRBJ1-2 provide the parts outside the CDR3, is EPEVTQTPSHQVTQMGQEVILRCVPISNHLYFYWYRQILGQKVEFLVSFYNNEISEKSEIFDDQFSVERPDGSNFTLKIRSTKLEDSAMYFCASRPGQGGASSGYTFGSGTRLTVV.

This rearrangement joins TRBV30 to TRBJ2-2; no clear D. Germline values: CDR1 GTSNPN, CDR2 SVGIG (reference sequence). This CDR3 contains 12 residues. V was shortened by 2 bases and J by 6 bases, with 7 bases between the two germline ends. The CDR3 DNA sequence: TGTGCCTGGAGTAGTGGGGCCGGGGAGCTGTTTTTT. This codes for CAWSSGAGELFF. The whole variable domain, filled in from reference TRBV30 and TRBJ2-2, reads SQTIHQWPATLVQPVGSPLSLECTVEGTSNPNLYWYRQAAGRGLQLLFYSVGIGQISSEVPQNLSASRPQDRQFILSSKKLLLSDSGFYLCAWSSGAGELFFGEGSRLTVL.